This entry features one T cell receptor beta chain sequence. What it binds is not known. Trimming removed 1 base from V and 5 bases from J, with 5 bases in between. Germline CDR1 is SGHAT and CDR2 is FQDESV (reference sequence). The CDR3 sequence is 12 residues long. Measured with immunoSEQ multiplex PCR; TCRdb has only the in-frame clones, and not every one. In the table there are approximately 100,000 clones, around 93% of which are singletons. The sample comes from a study of siplizumab effects on memory and regulatory T cells. Study conclusions and caveats: Mappable alloreactive CD4+ clones came from Treg cells around three quarters of the time on average with siplizumab, against about 25% in controls. Proliferating CD4+ or CD8+ clones, roughly 80-97% of them, lacked an assignable naive or memory phenotype.

The rearrangement uses TRBV11-1 and TRBJ1-1; D is uncertain. The sequence came from a human donor in good health. Sequenced: non-Treg CD4+ T cells sorted from blood. The chain's CDR3 is CASSLGETEAFF. The CDR3 DNA sequence: TGTGCCAGCAGCTTAGGTGAGACTGAAGCTTTCTTT.